Shown below are 23 T cell receptor beta chains from a single sample sequenced in a study of shared clonotypes between healthy human individuals. Some clones are missing from TCRdb's copy, which holds only in-frame ones; the method was immunoSEQ multiplex PCR. Of over a million clones in the sample, roughly 95% are singletons; the top ten hold roughly 1.2%. Sequences were obtained from naive CD4+ T cells sorted from blood. Subset denoted: CD45RA+ positively selected. These receptors were collected from a man aged 25-45 years in good health.

The chain is built from TRBV6-1 and TRBJ2-7; 10 nucleotides align to TRBD2. The trim removed 6 bases at V and 5 bases at J, leaving 7 bases unmatched. CDR1 is MNHNS and CDR2 is SASEGT in the germline V gene. This CDR3 spans 14 amino acids. The CDR3 loop reads CASSPSGRAHEQYF. CDR3 sequence (DNA): TGTGCCAGCAGCCCTAGCGGGAGAGCCCACGAGCAGTACTTC.

The rearrangement joins TRBV15 to TRBJ2-7; no clear D. This CDR3 spans 15 amino acids. V dropped 0 bases and J dropped 9 bases, with 18 bases sitting between them. Per germline, CDR1 LNHNV and CDR2 YYDKDF (reference sequence). The CDR3 DNA sequence: TGTGCCACCAGCAGAGACAACGGGCCTTCGACTGGGCAGTACTTC. Protein: CATSRDNGPSTGQYF.

The chain has TRBV5-6 and TRBJ1-1, with 9 nucleotides matching TRBD1. With V trimmed by 0 bases and J by 10 bases, 10 bases remained unmatched. The germline V gene encodes CDR1 SGHDT and CDR2 YYEEEE. The CDR3 is made up of 15 amino acids. CDR3 in DNA: TGTGCCAGCAGCTTGGTTGCACAGGGGGCCTTGGGAGCTTTCTTT. This gives the protein CASSLVAQGALGAFF.

J is TRBJ2-2 and V is TRBV28, with TRBD2 matching 9 bases. The CDR3 is 15 residues long. After removal of 4 bases from V and 4 bases from J, the junction contained 4 bases not matched to a gene. Germline loops: CDR1 MDHEN, CDR2 SYDVKM. The CDR3 DNA reads as TGTGCCAGCAGTTCTAGCGGGATAGGCACCGGGGAGCTGTTTTTT. Its translation is CASSSSGIGTGELFF.

The chain couples TRBV30 to TRBJ2-2; no definite D call. V lost 4 bases, J lost 0 bases, and 0 bases lay in between. This CDR3 comprises 11 residues. Germline CDR1 reads GTSNPN; CDR2 reads SVGIG (reference sequence). CDR3 loop: CAWTNTGELFF. The CDR3 DNA follows: TGTGCCTGGACGAACACCGGGGAGCTGTTTTTT.

The V gene is TRBV18, the J gene TRBJ2-3, with TRBD2 as a possible D gene (5 bases). V shed 8 bases and J shed 3 bases, with 9 bases lying between them. This CDR3 has 12 residues. The germline CDR1 and CDR2 sequences are KGHSH and LQKENI. The chain's CDR3 is CASKTRTDTQYF. For the CDR3, the DNA is TGTGCCAGCAAAACTAGAACAGATACGCAGTATTTT.

The chain couples TRBV7-2 to TRBJ2-5, with D perhaps assigned TRBD1 or TRBD2 (5 bases each). The CDR3 is made up of 15 amino acids. Trimming pared 3 bases from V and 4 bases from J, leaving 15 bases between. Germline lookup yields CDR1 SGHTA and CDR2 FQGNSA. The CDR3 nucleotides are TGTGCCAGCAGCTTTTTCGGGACCCAGGGAGAGACCCAGTACTTC. It is translated as CASSFFGTQGETQYF. Full variable domain (outside the CDR3, taken from reference TRBV7-2 and TRBJ2-5): GAGVSQSPSNKVTEKGKDVELRCDPISGHTALYWYRQSLGQGLEFLIYFQGNSAPDKSGLPSDRFSAERTGGSVSTLTIQRTQQEDSAVYLCASSFFGTQGETQYFGPGTRLLVL.

V is TRBV6-1 and J is TRBJ2-7; 8 nucleotides agree with TRBD2. This CDR3 comprises 14 residues. After removal of 6 bases from V and 3 bases from J, the junction contained 7 bases not matched to a gene. CDR1 is MNHNS, CDR2 SASEGT, per germline. CDR3 loop: CASRQVAGIYEQYF. In DNA form, the CDR3 reads TGTGCCAGCAGACAGGTAGCGGGGATCTACGAGCAGTACTTC.

This clone has only a few counts. V gene TRBV4-3 combines with J gene TRBJ2-7; 8 bases are shared with TRBD2. From germline, CDR1 is LGHNA and CDR2 YSLEER. This CDR3 comprises 17 residues. V lost 4 bases and J lost 3; bases outside the gene matches: 14. The CDR3 DNA follows: TGCGCCAGCAGCCCTACTCGGGGGGGGATAGCGATCTACGAGCAGTACTTC. It encodes CASSPTRGGIAIYEQYF.

V is TRBV30 and J is TRBJ1-5, with 7 bases fitting TRBD1. Germline CDR1 and CDR2: GTSNPN and SVGIG (reference sequence). V lost 2 bases and J lost 1; bases outside the gene matches: 2. The CDR3 runs to 14 residues. The CDR3 sequence: CAWSRGQSNQPQHF. The CDR3 DNA is TGTGCCTGGAGTCGGGGACAGAGCAATCAGCCCCAGCATTTT.

V gene TRBV4-3 combines with J gene TRBJ2-7; 9 bases are a match to TRBD1. V gave up 4 bases and J gave up 6 bases; unmatched junction bases: 7. The CDR3 is 14 amino acids. The germline V gene encodes CDR1 LGHNA and CDR2 YSLEER. The CDR3 region has the DNA TGCGCCAGCAGCCGCCGGGACAGGGTCTTCGAGCAGTACTTC. It translates to CASSRRDRVFEQYF.

The V and J genes are TRBV6-1 and TRBJ2-7; 7 bases map to TRBD2. After removal of 6 bases from V and 2 bases from J, the junction contained 10 bases not matched to a gene. In germline, CDR1 is MNHNS, CDR2 SASEGT. This CDR3 is built from 15 residues. The chain's CDR3 is CASSPTGGGTYEQYF. The CDR3 nucleotides read TGTGCCAGCAGCCCGACGGGGGGAGGCACCTACGAGCAGTACTTC.

The rearrangement uses TRBV11-3 and TRBJ1-5; D is unclear. The CDR3 extends over 8 amino acids. The V end was cut by 9 bases, the J end by 8 bases, with 2 bases between. Germline CDR1 reads SGHNT; CDR2 reads YENEEA. CDR3 loop: CARKPQHF. DNA of the CDR3: TGTGCCAGGAAGCCCCAGCATTTT. The variable domain in full, with the rest retrieved from reference TRBV11-3 and TRBJ1-5, is EAGVVQSPRYKIIEKKQPVAFWCNPISGHNTLYWYLQNLGQGPELLIRYENEEAVDDSQLPKDRFSAERLKGVDSTLKIQPAELGDSAVYLCARKPQHFGDGTRLSIL.

The V gene is TRBV4-2, the J gene TRBJ2-1; 10 bases are shared with TRBD2. V was clipped by 4 bases and J by 0 bases; unmatched bases: 6. The CDR3 spans 17 residues. The germline V gene has CDR1 LGHNA and CDR2 YNFKEQ. For the CDR3, the DNA is TGTGCCAGCAGCCCAGGGACTAGCGCAAGCTCCTACAATGAGCAGTTCTTC. It yields the protein CASSPGTSASSYNEQFF.

The V gene is TRBV2, the J gene TRBJ2-7, with 10 bases that match TRBD2. V was pared by 7 bases and J by 7 bases, with 10 bases of the junction left unmatched. This CDR3 is 14 amino acids long. Germline-derived CDR1 and CDR2 are SNHLY and FYNNEI. The CDR3 sequence: CASTATSGIGEQYF. CDR3 DNA sequence: TGTGCCAGCACGGCTACTAGCGGGATCGGGGAGCAGTACTTC.

The V call is TRBV10-1, the J call TRBJ2-3; TRBD2 matches at 9 bases. With 2 bases clipped from V and 2 bases from J, the junction kept 8 bases outside the gene matches. The CDR3 sequence is 17 residues long. Germline V CDR1 and CDR2: WNHNN, SYGVQD (reference sequence). The CDR3 spells CASSEIRLAGFTDTQYF. The CDR3 DNA reads as TGCGCCAGCAGTGAGATTCGGCTAGCGGGATTCACAGATACGCAGTATTTT.

This chain connects TRBV28 to TRBJ1-2; D unclear. This CDR3 is 14 amino acids long. Trimming took 5 bases from V and 2 from J, leaving 12 bases between them. Per the germline V gene, CDR1 is MDHEN and CDR2 is SYDVKM. CDR3 loop: CASSVVGPNYGYTF. DNA for the CDR3: TGTGCCAGCAGTGTCGTGGGCCCAAACTATGGCTACACCTTC.

This clone was recorded only once. J is TRBJ2-2 and V is TRBV11-3; tentative D call: TRBD2 (5 bases). The V gene's germline CDR1 is SGHNT and CDR2 YENEEA. The CDR3 contains 13 residues. Trimming shortened V by 2 bases and J by 7 bases, and 8 bases separated the two germline ends. In DNA form, the CDR3 reads TGTGCCAGCAGCTTAACCCGGGGCGGGGAGCTGTTTTTT. It translates to CASSLTRGGELFF.

The gene calls are TRBV11-2 and TRBJ1-4; D gene unclear. Trimming took 5 bases from V and 11 from J, leaving 21 bases between them. The CDR3 sequence is 15 residues long. The germline gives CDR1 SGHAT, CDR2 FQNNGV. The CDR3 nucleotides are TGTGCCAGCAGCCAAAACCTCGCTATGAAAGTCAAACTGTTTTTT. The encoded protein is CASSQNLAMKVKLFF.

Concerning this clone itself: This sample includes further DNA sequences coding for the same CDR3. CDR3 DNA sequence: TGTGCCAGCAGCCCAGGGACTGGGTACAATGAGCAGTTCTTC. As protein: CASSPGTGYNEQFF. The chain links TRBV7-3 to TRBJ2-1; D may be TRBD2 (6 bases). Germline V gene sequence: CDR1 SGHTA, CDR2 FQGTGA. The CDR3 consists of 14 residues. The V end lost 5 bases, the J end lost 4 bases, and 12 bases lay between the germline ends.

The V and J genes are TRBV2 and TRBJ2-2; D remains ambiguous. V lost 6 bases to trimming and J lost 5 bases, with 10 bases between them. Germline values: CDR1 SNHLY, CDR2 FYNNEI. The CDR3 consists of 13 residues. The CDR3 region is CASSLLGTGELFF. The CDR3 nucleotides are TGTGCCAGCAGCCTCCTAGGAACCGGGGAGCTGTTTTTT.

The rearrangement uses TRBV6-5 and TRBJ2-7, with 11 bases aligning to TRBD1. CDR3 size: 14 residues. V gave up 5 bases and J gave up 3 bases; unmatched junction bases: 3. Germline CDR1 MNHEY, CDR2 SVGAGI. The CDR3 DNA reads as TGTGCCAGCAGTGGACAGGGGGCATTCTACGAGCAGTACTTC. As protein: CASSGQGAFYEQYF.

The gene calls are TRBV27 and TRBJ2-3, with 10 bases aligning to TRBD1. The ends lost 5 bases at V and 4 bases at J; junction bases unmatched: 6. The CDR3 runs 15 residues. The germline V gene has CDR1 MNHEY and CDR2 SMNVEV (reference sequence). The chain's CDR3 is CASSVTGGAADTQYF. DNA for the CDR3: TGTGCCAGCAGTGTGACAGGGGGCGCGGCAGATACGCAGTATTTT.